The rows below give T cell receptor beta chains drawn from one sample of a study of shared clonotypes between healthy human individuals. Libraries were prepared by immunoSEQ multiplex PCR; TCRdb keeps only in-frame clonotypes and omits some of them. The repertoire holds over a million clones, with roughly 96% as singletons. Sequencing was done on a sample of naive CD4+ T cells sorted from blood. These receptors were collected from a man aged 25-45 years in good health. The CDR3 runs from the conserved cysteine through the conserved F or W. Only part of the rows carry a size: once, few, many, or a class if the clone is expanded.

TRBJ1-1 | TRBV5-1 | NA | CASSLARMGDREAFF
TRBJ2-3 | TRBV7-2 | NA | CASRLGVLTGRSTDTQYF
TRBJ2-1 | TRBV27 | NA | CASSTLSSYNEQFF
TRBJ2-2 | TRBV7-2 | NA | CASSPRQGGTGELFF
TRBJ2-7 | TRBV28 | NA | CASTQGSYEQYF
TRBJ2-1 | TRBV2 | NA | CASSVRGQIGPVVFF
TRBJ1-3 | TRBV18 | NA | CASSPLRQGSGNTIYF
TRBJ2-5 | TRBV7-5 | NA | CVRSLPQETQYF
TRBJ2-2 | TRBV5-8 | NA | CASSLLQGVTGELFF
TRBJ2-7 | TRBV9 | once | CASSVGGLGTGYEQYF
TRBJ2-1 | TRBV28 | NA | CASRLPSVSYNEQFF
TRBJ2-5 | TRBV7-6 | NA | CASSSWGQGMLEETQYF
TRBJ2-2 | TRBV5-1 | NA | CASGRQGDTGELFF
TRBJ2-7 | TRBV18 | once | CASSPGQGPMYEQYF
TRBJ2-7 | TRBV19 | NA | CASSPKPGQGHYEQYF
TRBJ2-1 | TRBV30 | NA | CAWSVGGQGGDEQFF
TRBJ2-7 | TRBV7-9 | few | CASSLGGRSYEQYF
TRBJ2-1 | TRBV7-2 | NA | CASSFTTSGGGNEQFF